This TCR beta chain was sequenced for a study of blood T cells in healthy people across ages. Through a sample-barcoded 5' primer and a J-beta primer mix, a second PCR was run for roughly 6 to 12 cycles. TCRdb reprocessed the 5' RACE reads via MiXCR and lists one record per CDR3 protein. The repertoire consists of about 2 million distinct CDR3 sequences, with roughly 52% occurring once and the leading ten covering 2% to 2.5%. Each donor supplied approximately 10 milliliters of peripheral blood. The receptor was derived from a middle-aged woman in good health. Input material: blood.

The CDR3: CATSRHSLTGDPYNEQYF. The CDR3 DNA follows: TGTGCCACCAGTCGACACTCGCTGACAGGGGACCCCTACAATGAGCAGTACTTC. J is TRBJ2-1 and V is TRBV24-1, with 8 bases matching TRBD1. TRBJ2-7 matches the DNA end more closely, so the J call is doubtful. Germline V lookup: CDR1 KGHDR, CDR2 SFDVKD. The CDR3 has 18 residues.